Listed here is a single T cell receptor (beta chain). Its antigen is as yet unknown. These data belong to a study of memory CD4+ T cells and cytomegalovirus serostatus. Overall study results and limits: A US-trained random forest predicted CMV serostatus with median AUC approximately 0.9. The CMV-associated TCR signature appears largely within the CD4+ memory repertoire. CD4+ memory repertoires contained about two fifths of the 164 reported CMV TCRbeta sequences.

Generated by immunoSEQ multiplex PCR, the TCRdb table keeps only in-frame clones and is missing some. The table has approximately 41,000 clones, 76% seen once. The sort gate was single viable CD3+CD4+CD8-CD45RO+ cells for memory CD4+ T cells. CD4+ T cells were isolated by positive magnetic selection. V lost 2 bases, J lost 6 bases, and 10 bases lay in between. The germline gives CDR1 GTSNPN, CDR2 SVGIG (reference sequence). This CDR3 has 12 amino acids. The origin of this receptor is an adult in good health and CMV-seronegative. The sample was memory CD4+ T cells from blood. The chain links TRBV30 to TRBJ1-1; TRBD1 might be the D (5 bases). CDR3 loop: CAWSITGAEAFF. DNA of the CDR3: TGTGCCTGGAGTATAACGGGGGCTGAAGCTTTCTTT.